Reported below is one T cell receptor beta chain. Its antigen is not known. This CDR3 comprises 11 residues. The ends were cut back, 0 bases at V and 5 bases at J, with 2 bases in the middle. Germline V gene data show CDR1 as SGHDT and CDR2 as YYEEEE. Sequenced by immunoSEQ multiplex PCR; TCRdb stores in-frame clones only, minus some. The data hold tens of thousands of clones, with 91% observed a single time. This entry belongs to a study of OX40 agonist ivuxolimab in advanced cancers. Findings and limits, study-wide: The average count of expanded clones was higher among CD8+ T cells than among CD4+.

The sample here was CD4+ or CD8+ T cells sorted from blood, taken in a trial of the OX40 agonist ivuxolimab. This TCR was sampled from an adult with an advanced solid tumor such as melanoma, head and neck, liver or kidney cancer. The rearrangement joins TRBV5-6 to TRBJ2-5; no definite D call. The CDR3 sequence: CASSLVETQYF. The CDR3 DNA sequence: TGTGCCAGCAGCTTGGTGGAGACCCAGTACTTC.